This TCR beta chain came from a study of spatial heterogeneity in lung cancer. As for time point: sample taken at primary tumor resection. TCRdb fed the 5' RACE reads into MiXCR, producing one record per CDR3 protein. The sample includes some 34,000 distinct CDR3 sequences, roughly 7.2% of them seen just once. The germline CDR1 and CDR2 sequences are SGHAT and FQNNGV. V dropped 6 bases and J dropped 1; count of bases not matched to a gene: 9. The CDR3 is 15 amino acids. The sample holds many counts of this clonotype. The source of this sequence is a female donor with early-stage non-small cell lung cancer. V usage is TRBV11-2 and J usage is TRBJ2-7, with TRBD1 identical over 7 bases. Sequencing used PBMCs, obtained at surgery. DNA for the CDR3: TGTGCCAGCAGTTTCCTCCGGGACAGATCCTACGAGCAGTACTTC. This sequence encodes CASSFLRDRSYEQYF.